This T cell receptor (beta chain) was profiled in a study of identical twins. This clonotype was seen a few times. V dropped 2 bases and J dropped 3 bases, with 8 bases sitting between them. Germline CDR1 is LGHDT and CDR2 is YNNKEL (reference sequence). This CDR3 comprises 13 residues. TCRdb analysed the 5' RACE reads with MiXCR anew, one entry per CDR3 protein. The sample lists fewer than 250,000 distinct CDR3 sequences, more than 15% occurring once. These same records also appear under a second study, on T cells expressing NK-cell markers.

The gene calls are TRBV3-1 and TRBJ2-7; D is ambiguous. The specimen was CD8+ T cells sorted from blood. This sequence was found in a woman younger than 35 in good health. CDR3 loop: CASSQTRDYEQYF. CDR3 coding DNA: TGTGCCAGCAGCCAAACCCGCGACTACGAGCAGTACTTC.